This T cell receptor (beta chain) was recovered during a study of CD8 T cells in Susac syndrome. Looked up from germline, CDR1 is LNHNV and CDR2 is YYDKDF (reference sequence). The CDR3 contains 17 residues. The V segment lost 1 base and the J segment 4 bases; nucleotides outside the gene matches: 8. The sample holds one count of this clonotype. The RNA input was roughly 0.45 to 1 ug, and it was reverse transcribed with random hexamers. MiXCR was run by TCRdb on the immunoSEQ multiplex PCR reads, yielding one entry per CDR3 protein. The sample contains about 130,000 distinct CDR3 sequences, 90% to 95% of which appear only once.

This chain joins TRBV15 and TRBJ2-3, with 10 bases lining up with TRBD2. What was sequenced was CD4+ T cells from PBMCs. This clonotype was sampled from a human donor in good health. CDR3 sequence (DNA): TGTGCCACCAGCAGAGGGCCCGGACTAGCGGCTGCAGATACGCAGTATTTT. Translating it yields CATSRGPGLAAADTQYF.